A selection of T cell receptor beta chains follows, all from one sample in a study of cytomegalovirus exposure and HLA in healthy donors. The protocol was immunoSEQ multiplex PCR, while the TCRdb copy is restricted to in-frame clones and leaves out a portion. Of approximately 88,000 clones listed, 64% are singletons. Specimen: PBMCs. The receptors derive from a man aged 60 to 69 in good health and CMV-seronegative. CDR3s leave out the opening cysteine and the closing phenylalanine or tryptophan. Each record gives: J gene, V gene, CDR3 protein.

>TRBJ2-1|TRBV9
ASSVQGAEGEQF
>TRBJ2-1|TRBV2
ASSLVRENEQF
>TRBJ1-3|TRBV7-9
ASSPIPGSGNTIY
>TRBJ2-3|TRBV5-6
ASSSDRGRVLDTQY
>TRBJ1-2|TRBV25-1
ASRGRDSYGYT
>TRBJ2-3|TRBV5-1
ASSPGTSGGEDTQY
>TRBJ2-5|TRBV7-6
ASSLRTSGRNPPETQY
>TRBJ1-1|TRBV10-1
ASSEQGATEAF
>TRBJ1-1|TRBV6-1
ASGDFTEAF
>TRBJ2-5|TRBV6-6
ASSPSVPETQY
>TRBJ2-3|TRBV29-1
SVSAADTQY
>TRBJ2-7|TRBV28
ASSLSGYEQY
>TRBJ1-2|TRBV6-6
ASSSGTGAVHGYT
>TRBJ1-1|TRBV6-5
ASSYEGRRRTEAF
>TRBJ2-3|TRBV5-1
ASSAGTMSADTQY
>TRBJ2-6|TRBV2
ASSLRGSGANVLT
>TRBJ2-5|TRBV5-1
ASSLQGQETQY
>TRBJ2-4|TRBV18
ASSPKTEAKNIQY
>TRBJ1-3|TRBV5-6
ASSLGHQGGPSGNTIY
>TRBJ2-1|TRBV7-3
ASSNPGTPSYNEQF
>TRBJ2-2|TRBV12-5
ASGLAGDAGELF
>TRBJ1-3|TRBV6-4
ASRSGLDRGSGNTIY
>TRBJ1-1|TRBV6-1
ASSRGQGAAEAF
>TRBJ1-2|TRBV19
ASSIDPGKWYGYT
>TRBJ2-1|TRBV5-1
ASSLPRGGTNNEQF
>TRBJ2-1|TRBV7-6
ASSFGQSSYNEQF
>TRBJ2-6|TRBV11-2
ASSSVLGGTGANVLT
>TRBJ1-1|TRBV5-5
ASSLSHRPNTEAF
>TRBJ1-6|TRBV5-6
ASSLTGNSPLH
>TRBJ2-5|TRBV5-1
ASSLGGGETQY
>TRBJ1-4|TRBV6-1
ASRSQALGEKLF
>TRBJ1-2|TRBV6-1
ASTGLQRHYGYT
>TRBJ2-5|TRBV27
ASSQTGRLVRQETQY
>TRBJ2-7|TRBV18
ASSPPAVHEQY
>TRBJ1-1|TRBV7-2
ASSSRQTPTGNTEAF
>TRBJ1-2|TRBV6-5
ASTRQGQGVFGYT
>TRBJ2-7|TRBV28
ASSLTGGAGYEQY
>TRBJ1-6|TRBV5-1
ASSGGTGENSPLH
>TRBJ1-3|TRBV11-2
ASRLDRLPGNTIY
>TRBJ2-7|TRBV7-2
ASSSRTHSSYEQY
>TRBJ1-1|TRBV18
ASSGQGATEAF
>TRBJ2-7|TRBV7-6
ASSSTGTGSYEQY
>TRBJ2-3|TRBV11-2
ASSLDGGVTDTQY
>TRBJ2-2|TRBV5-6
ASSLTGKGNTGELF
>TRBJ1-3|TRBV2
ASRDNRGFRNTIY
>TRBJ2-3|TRBV9
ASSVVAPDTQY
>TRBJ1-1|TRBV5-3
ARSLSLKTGTGKSEAF
>TRBJ2-7|TRBV2
ASSELVYQQY
>TRBJ2-1|TRBV4-1
ASSPELGLAENNEQF
>TRBJ2-7|TRBV2
ASSRTGGEQY
>TRBJ1-2|TRBV5-5
ASSLSLGGAYDYGYT
>TRBJ2-7|TRBV13
ASSPAGLAGSYEQY
>TRBJ2-7|TRBV6-1
ASATSYPAYEQY
>TRBJ1-2|TRBV6-1
ASSETADRNGYT
>TRBJ2-7|TRBV5-1
ASSPGQGASEQY